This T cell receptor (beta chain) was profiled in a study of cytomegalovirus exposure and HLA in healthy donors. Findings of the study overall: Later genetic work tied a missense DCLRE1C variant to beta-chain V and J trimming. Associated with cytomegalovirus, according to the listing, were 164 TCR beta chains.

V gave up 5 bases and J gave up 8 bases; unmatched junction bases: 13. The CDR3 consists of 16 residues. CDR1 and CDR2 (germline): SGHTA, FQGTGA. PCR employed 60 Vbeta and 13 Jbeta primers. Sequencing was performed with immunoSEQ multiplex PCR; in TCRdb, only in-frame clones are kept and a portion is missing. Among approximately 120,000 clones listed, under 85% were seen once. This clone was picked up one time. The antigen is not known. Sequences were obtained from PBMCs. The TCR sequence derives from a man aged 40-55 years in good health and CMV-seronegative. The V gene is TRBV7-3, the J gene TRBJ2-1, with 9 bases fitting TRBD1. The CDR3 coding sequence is TGTGCCAGCAGCCCGAACAGGGGGCGGTTATTCGATGAGCAGTTCTTC. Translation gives CASSPNRGRLFDEQFF.